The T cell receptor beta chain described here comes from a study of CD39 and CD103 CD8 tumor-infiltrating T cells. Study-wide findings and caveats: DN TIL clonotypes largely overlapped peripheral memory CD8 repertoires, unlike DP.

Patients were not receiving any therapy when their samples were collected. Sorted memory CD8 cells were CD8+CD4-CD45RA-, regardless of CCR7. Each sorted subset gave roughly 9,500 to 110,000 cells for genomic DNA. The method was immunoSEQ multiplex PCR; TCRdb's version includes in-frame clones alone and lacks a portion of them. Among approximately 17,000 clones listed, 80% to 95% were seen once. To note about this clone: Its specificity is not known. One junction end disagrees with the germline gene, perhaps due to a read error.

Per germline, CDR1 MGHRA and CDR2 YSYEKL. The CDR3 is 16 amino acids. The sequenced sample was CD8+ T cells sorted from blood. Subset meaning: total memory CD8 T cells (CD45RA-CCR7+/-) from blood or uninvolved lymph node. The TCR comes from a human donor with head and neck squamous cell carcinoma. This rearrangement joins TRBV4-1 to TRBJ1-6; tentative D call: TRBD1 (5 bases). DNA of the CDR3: TGCGCCAGCAGCCACTACGGGACTTCTGGGAGTTCACCCTTCCACTTT. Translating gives CASSHYGTSGSSPFHF.